Presented here are 5 T cell receptor beta chains from one specimen sequenced in a study of identifying expanded T cells in peripheral blood. Clones were sequenced by immunoSEQ multiplex PCR, and TCRdb holds only the in-frame ones, with some missing. The sample records roughly 81,000 clones, about four fifths being singletons. The sequenced material came from blood. The receptors derive from a person aged 18 to 70 in good health.

This sequence joins TRBV12-5 and TRBJ2-1; 7 bases are a match to TRBD1. Germline V CDR1 and CDR2: LGHNT, FRNRAP. The junction had 15 bases not matched to a gene; V was cut back by 7 bases and J by 6 bases. This CDR3 is built from 16 residues. CDR3: CASATKGAVRINEQFF. For the CDR3, the DNA is TGTGCTAGTGCCACTAAGGGGGCGGTAAGGATCAATGAGCAGTTCTTC.

The rearrangement links TRBV6-6 to TRBJ1-2, with 11 bases lining up with TRBD1. V was pared by 8 bases and J by 7 bases, with 15 bases of the junction left unmatched. The CDR3 is 16 residues long. The V gene's germline CDR1 is MNHNY and CDR2 SVGAGI (reference sequence). CDR3 bases: TGTGCCAGCCCCTTTCACCCGGACAGGGGGCAGTCTGGCTACACCTTC. This gives the protein CASPFHPDRGQSGYTF.

The CDR3 region is CASSSSGIQETQYF. CDR3 bases: TGTGCCAGCAGCTCCAGCGGGATACAAGAGACCCAGTACTTC. This chain uses TRBV2 with TRBJ2-5; 7 positions match TRBD2. Germline V gene data show CDR1 as SNHLY and CDR2 as FYNNEI. V was clipped by 6 bases and J by 2 bases; unmatched bases: 6. This CDR3 has 14 residues.

The genes are TRBV5-6 and TRBJ2-7, with a weak D call TRBD2 (6 bases). The CDR3 sequence is 15 residues long. In germline, CDR1 is SGHDT, CDR2 YYEEEE. Trimming took off 1 base at V and 2 bases at J, with 13 bases between the two ends. The CDR3 sequence: CASSLILATTYEQYF. The CDR3 bases are TGTGCCAGCAGCTTGATCCTAGCGACCACCTACGAGCAGTACTTC.

The V call is TRBV4-3, the J call TRBJ2-1; D uncertain. Between the trimmed V and J ends, which lost 0 bases and 5 bases, there was a span of 14 bases. CDR1 and CDR2 from the germline V gene are LGHNA and YSLEER. This CDR3 is 16 amino acids long. The CDR3 bases are TGCGCCAGCAGCCAAGATCACGGACCCAGAAACAATGAGCAGTTCTTC. Protein product: CASSQDHGPRNNEQFF.